The rows below give T cell receptor beta chains drawn from one sample of a study of blood T cell repertoires in COVID-19. TCRdb keeps only in-frame clones here, not all; method: immunoSEQ multiplex PCR. Here the sample spans about 260,000 clones, 88% being singletons. The sequenced sample was peripheral blood. The source of these receptors is a woman aged 70-85 years with COVID-19, enrolled during active disease. The CDR3 runs from the conserved cysteine through the conserved F or W. A D gene is named only where the DNA matches it firmly. Some rows mark clone size as missing; the rest say once, few, many or name a class of expanded clone.

j_gene	d_gene	v_gene	abundance	CDR3nt	CDR3aa
TRBJ1-5	.	TRBV27	.	TGTGCCAGCAGCCTCTTAGGGGATCAGCCCCAGCATTTT	CASSLLGDQPQHF
TRBJ1-1	TRBD1	TRBV11-2	.	TGTGCCAGCAGCAGGGACAGGGAGACTGAAGCTTTCTTT	CASSRDRETEAFF
TRBJ1-2	.	TRBV7-6	.	TGTGCCAGCAGCCCTGGGGCTGCCGATGGCTACACCTTC	CASSPGAADGYTF
TRBJ1-4	.	TRBV18	.	TGTGCCAGCTCACCACCGAACGGGAGGGGAGCTAATGAAAAACTGTTTTTT	CASSPPNGRGANEKLFF
TRBJ2-6	TRBD1	TRBV19	.	TGTGCCAGTAGTATAGGACAGGGCACGCACTCTGGGGCCAACGTCCTGACTTTC	CASSIGQGTHSGANVLTF
TRBJ2-3	.	TRBV28	.	TGTGCCAGCAGTTTATCCGCAGACACAGATACGCAGTATTTT	CASSLSADTDTQYF
TRBJ1-2	TRBD1	TRBV9	.	TGTGCCAGCAGCGGCCAGGGGGGCGCGAATGGCTACACCTTC	CASSGQGGANGYTF
TRBJ2-1	.	TRBV12-5	.	TGTGCTAGTGGTTTGGTATTCGACTCCGGAAACAATGAGCAGTTCTTC	CASGLVFDSGNNEQFF
TRBJ2-4	.	TRBV28	.	TGTGCCAGCACCGTAAATAGTGTGGGTCGGGACATTCAGTACTTC	CASTVNSVGRDIQYF
TRBJ2-7	.	TRBV6-5	.	TGTGCCGCGGGGATTGTAATTCCGTACTTC	CAAGIVIPYF
TRBJ2-5	.	TRBV12-3/TRBV12-4	.	TGTGCCAGCCCGGGGACCCAGTACTTC	CASPGTQYF
TRBJ1-5	.	TRBV21-1	.	TGTGCCAGCAGCACAGGGGACCATCAGCCCCAGCATTTT	CASSTGDHQPQHF
TRBJ1-3	.	TRBV3-1/TRBV3-2	.	TGTGCCAGCAGCCAAGCGCAGGGTACTGGAAACACCATATATTTT	CASSQAQGTGNTIYF
TRBJ2-2	.	TRBV7-9	.	TGTGCCAGCAGCCCTGACGGGAGCCGAGACACCGGGGAGCTGTTTTTT	CASSPDGSRDTGELFF
TRBJ1-3	.	TRBV18	once	TGTGCCAGCTCATCACCGGGGGCATCGGGAAACACCATATATTTT	CASSSPGASGNTIYF
TRBJ2-2	TRBD1	TRBV18	.	TGTGCCAGCTCACCTACAGGGGTGCGAGACACCGGGGAGCTGTTTTTT	CASSPTGVRDTGELFF
TRBJ1-2	TRBD1	TRBV5-1	.	TGCGCCAGCCGAGACTTGCAGGGGGCTATTGGTGGCTACACCTTC	CASRDLQGAIGGYTF
TRBJ1-4	TRBD1	TRBV28	.	TGTGCCAGCAGTCGGACAGGGATTAATGAAAAACTGTTTTTT	CASSRTGINEKLFF
TRBJ2-3	TRBD2	TRBV11-2	.	TGTGCCAGCAGCCTAGGGACTAGCGGGGTTACGCAGTATTTT	CASSLGTSGVTQYF
TRBJ1-2	.	TRBV9	.	TGTGCCAGCAGCGTAGGGGGAGTAAGCTATGGCTACACCTTC	CASSVGGVSYGYTF
TRBJ2-1	TRBD2	TRBV6-2/TRBV6-3	.	TGTGCCAGCAGTTTTACTAGCGGGATCTCCTACAATGAGCAGTTCTTC	CASSFTSGISYNEQFF
TRBJ2-7	.	TRBV9	.	TGTGCCAGCAGCGTATCTAGTTACAATCCTACTTACGAGCAGTACTTC	CASSVSSYNPTYEQYF
TRBJ2-3	TRBD1	TRBV4-3	.	TGCGCCAGCAGCACCCGGACAGGGGGCACAGATACGCAGTATTTT	CASSTRTGGTDTQYF
TRBJ1-5	.	TRBV27	.	TGTGCCAGCAGTTTATCACCCAGGGATCAGCCCCAGCATTTT	CASSLSPRDQPQHF
TRBJ2-3	.	TRBV11-3	.	TGTGCCAGCAGCGCCACGGCGGGGATTAGCACAGATACGCAGTATTTT	CASSATAGISTDTQYF
TRBJ2-1	TRBD2	TRBV18	.	TGTGCCAGCTCACCAACTAGCGGGAGTTCTTATGAGCAGTTCTTC	CASSPTSGSSYEQFF